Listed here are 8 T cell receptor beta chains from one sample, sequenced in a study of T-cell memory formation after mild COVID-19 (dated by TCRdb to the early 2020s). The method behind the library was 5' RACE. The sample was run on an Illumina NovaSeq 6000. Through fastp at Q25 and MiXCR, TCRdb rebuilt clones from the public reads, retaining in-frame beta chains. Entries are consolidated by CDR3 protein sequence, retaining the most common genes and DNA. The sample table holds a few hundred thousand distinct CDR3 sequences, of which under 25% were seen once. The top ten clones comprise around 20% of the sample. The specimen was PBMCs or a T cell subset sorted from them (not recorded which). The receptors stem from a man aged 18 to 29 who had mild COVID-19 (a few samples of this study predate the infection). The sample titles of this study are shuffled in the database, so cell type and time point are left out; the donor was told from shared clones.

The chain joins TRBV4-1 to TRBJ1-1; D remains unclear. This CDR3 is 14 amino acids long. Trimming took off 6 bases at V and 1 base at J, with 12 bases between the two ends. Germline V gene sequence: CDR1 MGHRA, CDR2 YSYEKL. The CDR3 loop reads CASSWDVGNTEAFF. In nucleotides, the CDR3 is TGCGCCAGCAGTTGGGATGTAGGGAACACTGAAGCTTTCTTT.

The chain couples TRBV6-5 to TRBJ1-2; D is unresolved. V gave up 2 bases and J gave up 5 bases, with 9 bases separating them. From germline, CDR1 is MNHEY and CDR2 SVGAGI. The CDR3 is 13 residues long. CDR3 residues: CASSYTEGYGYTF. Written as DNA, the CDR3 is TGTGCCAGCAGTTACACCGAGGGTTATGGCTACACCTTC.

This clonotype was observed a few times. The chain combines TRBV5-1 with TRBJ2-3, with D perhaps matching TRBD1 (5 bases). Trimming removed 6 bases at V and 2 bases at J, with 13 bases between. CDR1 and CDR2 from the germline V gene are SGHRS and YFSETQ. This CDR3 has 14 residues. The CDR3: CASNRDRSTDTQYF. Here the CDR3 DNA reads TGCGCCAGCAACCGAGACAGATCCACAGATACGCAGTATTTT.

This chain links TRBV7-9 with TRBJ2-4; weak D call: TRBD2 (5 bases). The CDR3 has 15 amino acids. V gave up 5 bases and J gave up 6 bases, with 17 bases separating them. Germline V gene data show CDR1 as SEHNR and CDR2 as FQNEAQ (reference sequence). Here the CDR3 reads CASSLLSGSRNIQYF. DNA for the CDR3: TGTGCCAGCAGCCTACTCAGCGGTTCAAGAAACATTCAGTACTTC.

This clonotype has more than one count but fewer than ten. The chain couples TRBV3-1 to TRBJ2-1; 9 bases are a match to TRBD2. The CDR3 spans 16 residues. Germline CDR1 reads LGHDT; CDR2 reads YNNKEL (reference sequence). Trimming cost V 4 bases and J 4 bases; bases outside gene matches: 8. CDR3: CASSRGSGGLYNEQFF. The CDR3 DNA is TGTGCCAGCAGCCGAGGGAGCGGGGGGCTATACAATGAGCAGTTCTTC.

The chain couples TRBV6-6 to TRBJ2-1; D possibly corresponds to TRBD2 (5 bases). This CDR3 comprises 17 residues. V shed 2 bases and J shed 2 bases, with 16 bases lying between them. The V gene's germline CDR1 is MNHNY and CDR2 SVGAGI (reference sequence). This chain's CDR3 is CASSYPGPGSTYNEQFF. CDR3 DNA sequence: TGTGCCAGCAGTTACCCAGGTCCGGGGAGTACCTACAATGAGCAGTTCTTC.

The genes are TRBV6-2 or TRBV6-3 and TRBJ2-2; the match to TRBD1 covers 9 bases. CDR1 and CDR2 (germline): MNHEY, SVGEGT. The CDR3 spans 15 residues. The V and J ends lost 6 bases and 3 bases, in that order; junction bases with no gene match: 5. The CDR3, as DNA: TGTGCCAGCAGCCCCGGGACAGGGTACACCGGGGAGCTGTTTTTT. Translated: CASSPGTGYTGELFF.

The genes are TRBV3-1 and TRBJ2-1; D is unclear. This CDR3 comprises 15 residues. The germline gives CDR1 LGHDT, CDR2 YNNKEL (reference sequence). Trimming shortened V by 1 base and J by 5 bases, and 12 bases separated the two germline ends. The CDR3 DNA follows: TGTGCCAGCAGCCAAGCCGCCGGATCCCACAATGAGCAGTTCTTC. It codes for CASSQAAGSHNEQFF.